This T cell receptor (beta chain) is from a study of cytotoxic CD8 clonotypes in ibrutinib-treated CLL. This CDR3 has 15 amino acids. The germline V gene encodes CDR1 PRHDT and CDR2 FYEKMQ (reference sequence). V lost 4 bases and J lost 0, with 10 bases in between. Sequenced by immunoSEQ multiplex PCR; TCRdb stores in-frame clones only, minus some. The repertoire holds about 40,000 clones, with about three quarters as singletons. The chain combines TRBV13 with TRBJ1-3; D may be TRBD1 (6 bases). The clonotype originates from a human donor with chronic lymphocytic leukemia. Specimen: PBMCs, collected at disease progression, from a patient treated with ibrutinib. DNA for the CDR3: TGTGCCAGCAGCTCACACAGGGTCTCTGGAAACACCATATATTTT. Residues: CASSSHRVSGNTIYF.